This TCR beta chain was sequenced in a study of OX40 agonist ivuxolimab in advanced cancers. Some background on the complete study: The costimulatory receptor OX40 (CD134) was targeted by ivuxolimab, a fully human IgG2 agonistic monoclonal antibody. Of the approximately 50 dose-escalation patients, hepatocellular carcinoma was present in around 20, melanoma in approximately 15, renal cell carcinoma in 9 and head and neck cancer in 9. The paper describes the monotherapy dose-escalation part (N of about 52 patients) of the phase I trial of ivuxolimab. Peripheral TCRbeta sequencing aimed to test whether ivuxolimab altered TCR sequence diversity and caused clonal T-cell expansion. Patients were allowed to have had prior anti-PD-1, anti-PD-L1 or anti-CTLA-4 therapy, and around 40% of the dose-escalation patients had previously received checkpoint inhibitors. Intravenous ivuxolimab was administered to patients every 2 weeks at six dose levels: 0.01, 0.1, 0.3, 1.5, 3 and 10 mg/kg. Partial responses occurred in three dose-escalation patients, of whom one had hepatocellular carcinoma and two had cutaneous melanoma. The dose-escalation cohort was roughly 87% male with a mean age of about 58 years, ranging from roughly 23 to 80.

For sequencing of the TCRbeta CDR3 region, genomic DNA was extracted from the sorted cells. The immunoSEQ Assay was used to sequence the TCRbeta CDR3 regions. As stored in TCRdb, this immuneACCESS dataset retains in-frame rearrangements with V and J assigned. A fraction of the clones does not appear; measured against another copy, unresolved V genes explain less than half of the discrepancy, and the remainder lacks a known reason. Counted in this sample were 50,000 or so clones; approximately 90% of them appeared once. The ten largest clones represent roughly 6% of the sample. The trial excluded patients who had a history of autoimmune disease or were on systemic immunosuppression. Peripheral blood for TCR sequencing was drawn from every dose cohort at baseline, at cycle 4 day 1 and at cycle 7 day 1. The samples were taken from a phase I, first-in-human, multicenter, open-label dose-escalation trial of ivuxolimab. Adults with locally advanced or metastatic melanoma, renal cell, hepatocellular, or head and neck squamous cell carcinoma were enrolled in the trial. CD4+ and CD8+ T cells were sorted separately from peripheral blood before TCR sequencing.

Study-level results and caveats: After ivuxolimab, expanded clones were on average more numerous among CD8+ T cells than among CD4+ T cells. Low levels of normalized T-cell clonal expansion were also shown by some nonresponding patients. At doses of 0.1 to 3.0 mg/kg, clonal expansion of both CD4+ and CD8+ blood T cells was observed from baseline to week 6. The antigen specificity of the clonally expanded peripheral T cells was not determined. In the 0.1-3.0 mg/kg groups, partial responders had among the lowest normalized peripheral clonal expansion, particularly in CD8+ T cells.

As for this clone: The clone's antigen remains unknown. One base away there is no much larger clone; base qualities are not given.

A distance of 9 bases separates the germline ends of V and J, which lose 5 bases and 4 bases respectively. Its CDR3 holds 12 amino acids, cysteine through phenylalanine. Only the CDR3 DNA is retained, 36 bases long and in frame from the first base. CDR1 and CDR2 are read off the germline V gene as SGHDT and YYEEEE. The receptor was derived from an adult with an advanced solid tumor such as melanoma, head and neck, liver or kidney cancer. This chain is built from TRBV5-6 and TRBJ1-1; no D gene can be assigned with confidence. The sample in question was CD4+ or CD8+ T cells sorted from blood, obtained in a trial of the OX40 agonist ivuxolimab. The DNA is as follows: TGTGCCAGCAGTTTCATGGGCACTGAAGCTTTCTTT. Its protein reads: CASSFMGTEAFF.